The sequence of this TCR beta chain was determined in a study of CD8 T cells in ankylosing spondylitis. With molecular barcodes, quantitative 5'-RACE was used to make the TCR beta libraries. One entry per CDR3 protein results from TCRdb running MiXCR on the 5' RACE reads. The repertoire holds about 260,000 distinct CDR3 sequences, with roughly a quarter as singletons. The germline V gene has CDR1 DFQATT and CDR2 SNEGSKA (reference sequence). V gave up 3 bases and J gave up 4 bases, with 9 bases separating them. CDR3 length: 12 residues. As concerns this clonotype: Antigen specificity is unknown.

Study results and limitations: The study looked at matched synovial fluid samples from ankylosing spondylitis patients. Disease-linked clones were reported to be significantly enriched there.

This chain uses TRBV20-1 with TRBJ2-5, with no clear D. This sequence was found in a male donor with ankylosing spondylitis or in good health (not recorded which). The sample comprised blood, either unsorted or a sorted T cell fraction (not recorded which). DNA of the CDR3: TGCAGTGCTAGTTTTGTACGAGAGACCCAGTACTTC. Its protein is CSASFVRETQYF.